The T cell receptor (beta chain) under discussion was sequenced for a study of cytomegalovirus exposure and HLA in healthy donors. Study results and caveats: According to a subsequent analysis, TCR clusters identified in the first cohort showed a tendency to co-occur across the 120 or so validation repertoires.

Points on this clone: Its specificity is not known.

This CDR3 has 15 amino acids. Trimming left V 5 bases short and J 0 bases short, with 13 bases between. Germline CDR1 reads LNHDA; CDR2 reads SQIVND (reference sequence). Assay: immunoSEQ multiplex PCR; the TCRdb copy retains only in-frame clones and omits some. The table has 300,000 to 400,000 clones, roughly 87% seen once. Sample: PBMCs. The receptor's source is a man between 25 and 39 years old in good health and CMV-seronegative. The V and J genes are TRBV19 and TRBJ1-2; D remains ambiguous. CDR3 in amino acids: CASSPSSGTNYGYTF. The CDR3 nucleotides are TGTGCCAGTAGTCCCTCCTCCGGGACTAACTATGGCTACACCTTC.